A selection of T cell receptor beta chains follows, all from one sample in a study of T-cell memory formation after mild COVID-19. MiXCR, run by TCRdb on the 5' RACE reads, gives a single entry per CDR3 protein. The table has fewer than 150,000 distinct CDR3 sequences, 17% seen once. Sequenced: PBMCs or a T cell subset sorted from them (not recorded which). These receptors came from a man between 18 and 35 years old who had mild COVID-19 (a few samples of this study predate the infection). Cell type and time point are not known. Both conserved end residues are part of each CDR3. The D gene is left open where the match is weak. Not every row has a clone size; where given, it reads once, few, many or a size class.

d_call,cdr3_length,j_call,clone_size,v_call,cdr3_aa,cdr3_nt
TRBD1,13,TRBJ1-1,few,TRBV19,CASSQGARTEAFF,TGTGCCAGTAGTCAGGGGGCTCGAACTGAAGCTTTCTTT
.,12,TRBJ1-5,.,TRBV12-3/TRBV12-4,CASTLTPQPQHF,TGTGCCAGCACTCTGACACCCCAGCCCCAGCATTTT
.,15,TRBJ1-1,.,TRBV7-3,CASSLSGTANTEAFF,TGTGCCAGCAGCCTCTCCGGGACGGCTAACACTGAAGCTTTCTTT
.,13,TRBJ2-5,.,TRBV20-1,CSAAPGIQETQYF,TGCAGTGCTGCACCAGGGATCCAAGAGACCCAGTACTTC
.,12,TRBJ2-2,few,TRBV12-3/TRBV12-4,CASSKETGELFF,TGTGCCAGCAGTAAAGAGACAGGGGAGCTGTTTTTT
TRBD1,16,TRBJ2-2,.,TRBV7-2,CASSRNGQVNTGELFF,TGTGCCAGCAGCCGAAATGGACAGGTCAACACCGGGGAGCTGTTTTTT
.,12,TRBJ1-5,.,TRBV3-1,CASSQVDQPQHF,TGTGCCAGCAGCCAAGTTGATCAGCCCCAGCATTTT
TRBD2,16,TRBJ2-1,.,TRBV15,CATSRDEAGGQDEQFF,TGTGCCACCAGCAGAGATGAGGCGGGGGGCCAAGACGAGCAGTTCTTC
TRBD1,16,TRBJ2-3,.,TRBV7-9,CASSTGTDLSTDTQYF,TGTGCCAGCAGCACCGGGACAGATCTGAGCACAGATACGCAGTATTTT
TRBD2,16,TRBJ2-7,many,TRBV18,CASSPPNSGGVYEQYF,TGTGCCAGCTCACCACCGAACAGCGGGGGGGTCTACGAGCAGTACTTC
TRBD2,15,TRBJ2-3,few,TRBV7-2,CASSLSGGPTDTQYF,TGTGCCAGCAGCTTATCGGGGGGACCCACAGATACGCAGTATTTT
.,15,TRBJ2-1,few,TRBV2,CASTDQGHSYNEQFF,TGTGCCAGCACCGATCAGGGGCACTCCTACAATGAGCAGTTCTTC
.,15,TRBJ2-7,.,TRBV11-1,CASSLYSGGKYEQYF,TGTGCCAGCAGCCTCTACTCAGGGGGGAAGTACGAGCAGTACTTC
.,13,TRBJ2-5,few,TRBV5-4,CASSLRQLETQYF,TGTGCCAGCAGCTTGCGGCAGCTAGAGACCCAGTACTTC
.,13,TRBJ2-3,.,TRBV10-1,CASSSPGADTQYF,TGCGCCAGCAGCAGCCCCGGGGCAGATACGCAGTATTTT
.,14,TRBJ2-5,.,TRBV10-3,CAISESVSKETQYF,TGTGCCATCAGTGAGTCTGTGTCAAAAGAGACCCAGTACTTC
.,14,TRBJ2-3,.,TRBV5-5,CASSFDPGTDTQYF,TGTGCCAGCAGCTTCGACCCGGGGACAGATACGCAGTATTTT
TRBD2,15,TRBJ2-1,.,TRBV5-1,CASTSGTSGTNEQFF,TGCGCCAGCACCTCCGGGACTAGCGGGACCAATGAGCAGTTCTTC
.,12,TRBJ1-5,few,TRBV15,CATSRIGQPQHF,TGTGCCACCAGCCGGATCGGTCAGCCCCAGCATTTT
TRBD2,14,TRBJ2-7,.,TRBV7-3,CASRSGGSRYEQYF,TGTGCCAGCAGGAGCGGGGGTTCCCGATACGAGCAGTACTTC
.,12,TRBJ1-2,few,TRBV12-3/TRBV12-4,CASGREVGGYTF,TGTGCCAGCGGCAGGGAGGTCGGGGGCTACACCTTC
TRBD2,17,TRBJ2-3,.,TRBV4-3,CASSQEIGGVSPDTQYF,TGCGCCAGCAGCCAAGAGATCGGGGGGGTCTCGCCAGATACGCAGTATTTT
.,13,TRBJ2-3,few,TRBV7-9,CAITTASTDTQYF,TGTGCCATCACGACGGCGAGCACAGATACGCAGTATTTT
.,13,TRBJ1-1,few,TRBV11-1,CASSSPKNTEAFF,TGTGCCAGCAGCTCACCCAAGAACACTGAAGCTTTCTTT
.,17,TRBJ1-5,few,TRBV12-3/TRBV12-4,CASSPTRGRVGNQPQHF,TGTGCCAGCAGTCCGACCAGGGGCAGGGTGGGCAATCAGCCCCAGCATTTT
TRBD1,14,TRBJ1-1,.,TRBV10-3,CAIRRDRGEPEAFF,TGTGCCATCAGAAGGGACAGGGGGGAACCTGAAGCTTTCTTT